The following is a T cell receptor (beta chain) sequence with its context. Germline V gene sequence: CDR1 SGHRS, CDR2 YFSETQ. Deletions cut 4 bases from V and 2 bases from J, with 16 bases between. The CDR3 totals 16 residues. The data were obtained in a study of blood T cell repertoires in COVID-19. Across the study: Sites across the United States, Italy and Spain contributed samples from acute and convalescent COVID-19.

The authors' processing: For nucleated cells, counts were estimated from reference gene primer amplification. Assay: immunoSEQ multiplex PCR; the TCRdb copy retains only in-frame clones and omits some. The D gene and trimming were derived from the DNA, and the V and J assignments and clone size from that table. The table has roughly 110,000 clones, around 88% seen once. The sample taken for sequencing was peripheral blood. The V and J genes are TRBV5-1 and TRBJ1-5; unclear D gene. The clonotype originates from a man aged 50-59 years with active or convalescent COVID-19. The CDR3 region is CASSPFGQTGNQPQHF. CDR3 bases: TGCGCCAGCAGCCCTTTTGGGCAGACCGGCAATCAGCCCCAGCATTTT. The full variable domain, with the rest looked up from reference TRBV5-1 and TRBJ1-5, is KAGVTQTPRYLIKTRGQQVTLSCSPISGHRSVSWYQQTPGQGLQFLFEYFSETQRNKGNFPGRFSGRQFSNSRSEMNVSTLELGDSALYLCASSPFGQTGNQPQHFGDGTRLSIL.